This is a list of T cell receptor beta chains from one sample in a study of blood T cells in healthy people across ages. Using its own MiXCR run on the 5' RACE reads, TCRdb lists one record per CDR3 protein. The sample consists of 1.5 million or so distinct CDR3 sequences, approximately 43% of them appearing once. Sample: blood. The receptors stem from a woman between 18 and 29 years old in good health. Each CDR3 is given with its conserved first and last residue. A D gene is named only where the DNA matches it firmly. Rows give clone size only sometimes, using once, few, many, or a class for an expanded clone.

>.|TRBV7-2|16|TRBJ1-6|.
TGTGCCAGCAGCCTTAGTGCGGGGGCGCCTAATTCACCCCTCCACTTT
CASSLSAGAPNSPLHF
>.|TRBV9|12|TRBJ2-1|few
TGTGCCAGCAGAGTAGACGACAATGAGCAGTTCTTC
CASRVDDNEQFF
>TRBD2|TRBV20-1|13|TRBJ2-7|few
TGCAGTGCTAGAGTTACTAGCGGGGCTAAGCAGTACTTC
CSARVTSGAKQYF
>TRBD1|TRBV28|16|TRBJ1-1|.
TGTGCCAGCAGTACCCCGGACAGGGAGACGAACACTGAAGCTTTCTTT
CASSTPDRETNTEAFF
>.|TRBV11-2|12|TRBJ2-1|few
TGTGCCAGCAGGATAACTTACAATGAGCAGTTCTTC
CASRITYNEQFF
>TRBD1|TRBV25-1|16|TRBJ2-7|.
TGTGCCAGCAGTGAATGGGACAGTCCGAGCTCCTACGAGCAGTACTTC
CASSEWDSPSSYEQYF
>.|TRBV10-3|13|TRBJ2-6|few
TGTGCCATCAAGGGATCTGGGGCCAACGTCCTGACTTTC
CAIKGSGANVLTF
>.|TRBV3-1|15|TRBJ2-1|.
TGTGCCAGCAGCCAAGGGTCTAGCGCGTACAATGAGCAGTTCTTC
CASSQGSSAYNEQFF
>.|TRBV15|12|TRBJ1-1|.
TGTGCCACCGAGACAGGGAACACTGAAGCTTTCTTT
CATETGNTEAFF
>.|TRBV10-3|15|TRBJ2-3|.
TGTGCCATCAGTGAAAGGGCAGGGGAAGCAGATACGCAGTATTTT
CAISERAGEADTQYF
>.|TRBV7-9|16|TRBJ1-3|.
TGTGCCAGCACCAAGATCGGGGGGACCACTGGAAACACCATATATTTT
CASTKIGGTTGNTIYF
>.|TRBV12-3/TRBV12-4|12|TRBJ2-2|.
TGTGCCAGCAGTTTTACCACCGGGGAGCTGTTTTTT
CASSFTTGELFF
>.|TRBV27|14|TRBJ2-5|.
TGTGCCAGCAAAACTTCTTTCAATTGGGATGAGCAGTACTTC
CASKTSFNWDEQYF
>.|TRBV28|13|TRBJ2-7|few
TGTGCCAGCAGAATGAGCGGAGGGGGAAAGCAGTACTTC
CASRMSGGGKQYF
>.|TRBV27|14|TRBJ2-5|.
TGTGCCAGCACTCAATCATGGGGGGAAGAGACCCAGTACTTC
CASTQSWGEETQYF
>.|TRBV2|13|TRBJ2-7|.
TGTGCCAGCACAAGGTGGCAGGGTTACGAGCAGTACTTC
CASTRWQGYEQYF
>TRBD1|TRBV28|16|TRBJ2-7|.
TGTGCCAGCAGTTTATACAGGACAGGGCCTTATTACGAGCAGTACTTC
CASSLYRTGPYYEQYF
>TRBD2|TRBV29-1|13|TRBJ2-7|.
TGCAGCGTTGTGGGACTAGCGGGAAACGAGCAGTACTTC
CSVVGLAGNEQYF
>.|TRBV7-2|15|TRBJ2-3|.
TGTGCCAGCAGCTTATGGGGTAACAAGGCAGATACGCAGTATTTT
CASSLWGNKADTQYF
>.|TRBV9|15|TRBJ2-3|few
TGTGCCAGCAGCGTCTTGGGAGGAGGGACAGATACGCAGTATTTT
CASSVLGGGTDTQYF
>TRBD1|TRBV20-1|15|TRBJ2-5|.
TGCAGTGCTAGGGGACAGGGCGATATATGGGATGAGCAGTACTTC
CSARGQGDIWDEQYF
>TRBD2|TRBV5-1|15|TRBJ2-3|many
TGCGCCAGCAGCTCGGGACTAGTTACCGGAAATACGCAGTATTTT
CASSSGLVTGNTQYF
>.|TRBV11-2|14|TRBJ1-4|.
TGTGCCAGCAGCCCAACCCTGTCGGGGGGAAAACCGTTTTTT
CASSPTLSGGKPFF
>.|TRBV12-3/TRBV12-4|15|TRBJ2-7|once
TGTGCCAGCAGTTCTGACGGAAGGGGACTCTACGAGCAGTACTTC
CASSSDGRGLYEQYF
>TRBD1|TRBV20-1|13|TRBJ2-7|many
TGCAGTGCGACGCCGGGACAGGGTAGCAAGCAGTACTTC
CSATPGQGSKQYF
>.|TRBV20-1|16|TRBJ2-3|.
TGCAGTGCTAGCCTGGCAGGGCTCCCCCTCCCAGATACGCAGTATTTT
CSASLAGLPLPDTQYF
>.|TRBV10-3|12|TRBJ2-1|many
TGTGCCATCAGTGAGATAGGTAGCGAGCAGTTCTTC
CAISEIGSEQFF
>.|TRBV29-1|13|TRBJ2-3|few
TGCAGCGTATGGGGGGGCAGCACAGATACGCAGTATTTT
CSVWGGSTDTQYF
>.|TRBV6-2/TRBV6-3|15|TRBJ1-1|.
TGTGCCAGCAGCAAAAACACACAGGGAGGCGCGGAAGCTTTCTTT
CASSKNTQGGAEAFF
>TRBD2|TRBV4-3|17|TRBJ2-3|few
TGCGCCAGCAGCCAAGACGTAGGGACTAGAAGGACAGATACGCAGTATTTT
CASSQDVGTRRTDTQYF